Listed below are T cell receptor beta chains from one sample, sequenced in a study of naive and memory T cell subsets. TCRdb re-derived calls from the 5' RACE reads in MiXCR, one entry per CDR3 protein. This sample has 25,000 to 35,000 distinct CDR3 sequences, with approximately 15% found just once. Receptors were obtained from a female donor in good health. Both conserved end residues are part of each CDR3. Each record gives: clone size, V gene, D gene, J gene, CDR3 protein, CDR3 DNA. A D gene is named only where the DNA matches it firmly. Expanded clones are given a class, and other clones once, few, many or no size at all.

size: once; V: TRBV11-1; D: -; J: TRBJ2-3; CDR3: CASISGLGRKRTDTQYF; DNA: TGTGCCAGCATTTCCGGCTTGGGGAGAAAACGCACAGATACGCAGTATTTT
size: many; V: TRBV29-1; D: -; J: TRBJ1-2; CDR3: CSVEATYQGYTF; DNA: TGCAGCGTTGAAGCGACATATCAGGGCTACACCTTC
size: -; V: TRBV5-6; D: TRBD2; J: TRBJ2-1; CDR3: CASSPPGTSGPYNEQFF; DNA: TGTGCCAGCAGCCCCCCCGGGACTAGCGGACCCTACAATGAGCAGTTCTTC
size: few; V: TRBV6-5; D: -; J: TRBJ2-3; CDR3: CASTYIGTRGPSTDTQYF; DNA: TGTGCCAGCACTTATATTGGGACCAGGGGACCCAGCACAGATACGCAGTATTTT
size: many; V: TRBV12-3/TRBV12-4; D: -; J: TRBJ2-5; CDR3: CASSFGAGQETQYF; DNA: TGTGCCAGCAGTTTTGGGGCAGGCCAAGAGACCCAGTACTTC
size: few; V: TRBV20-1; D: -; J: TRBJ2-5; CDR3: CSADNRDLQETQYF; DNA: TGTAGTGCTGACAACCGGGACCTACAAGAGACCCAGTACTTC
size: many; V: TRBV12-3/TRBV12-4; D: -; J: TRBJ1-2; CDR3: CASSRGSYYGYTF; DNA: TGTGCCAGCAGCCGCGGTAGCTACTATGGCTACACCTTC
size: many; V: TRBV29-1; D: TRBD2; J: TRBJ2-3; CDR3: CSVEGSGGADTQYF; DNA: TGCAGCGTTGAGGGTAGCGGGGGGGCAGATACGCAGTATTTT
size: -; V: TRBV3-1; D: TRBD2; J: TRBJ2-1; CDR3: CASSPPLGAGVSQFF; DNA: TGTGCCAGCAGCCCCCCCCTCGGAGCGGGGGTATCGCAGTTCTTC
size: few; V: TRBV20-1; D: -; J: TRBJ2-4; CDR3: CSAIGTSLAKNIQYF; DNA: TGCAGTGCGATTGGGACGTCTCTAGCCAAAAACATTCAGTACTTC
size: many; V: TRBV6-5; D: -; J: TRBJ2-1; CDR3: CASSYSRVYNEQFF; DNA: TGTGCCAGCAGTTACTCGAGAGTATACAATGAGCAGTTCTTC
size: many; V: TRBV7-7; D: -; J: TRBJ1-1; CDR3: CASSPVTSNTEAFF; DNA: TGTGCCAGCAGCCCAGTAACCTCGAACACTGAAGCTTTCTTT
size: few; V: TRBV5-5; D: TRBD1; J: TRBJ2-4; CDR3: CASSLEAGTGYDIQYF; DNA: TGTGCCAGCAGCTTGGAAGCCGGGACAGGGTATGACATTCAGTACTTC
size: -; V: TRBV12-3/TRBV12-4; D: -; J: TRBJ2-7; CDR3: CASSRTGQPSYEQYF; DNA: TGTGCCAGCAGCCGAACAGGACAGCCCTCCTACGAGCAGTACTTC
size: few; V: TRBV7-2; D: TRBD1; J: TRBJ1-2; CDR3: CASSPDRGQRGYTF; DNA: TGTGCCAGCAGCCCGGACAGGGGGCAGCGGGGCTACACCTTC
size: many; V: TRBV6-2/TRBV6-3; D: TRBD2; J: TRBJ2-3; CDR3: CASSLPLAGGTDTQYF; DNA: TGTGCCAGCAGTCTTCCCTTAGCGGGGGGCACAGATACGCAGTATTTT
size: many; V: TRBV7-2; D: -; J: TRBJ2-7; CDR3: CASSPLTGPYF; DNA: TGTGCCAGCAGCCCCCTGACAGGACCGTACTTC
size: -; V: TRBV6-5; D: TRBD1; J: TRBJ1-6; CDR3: CASSYETGSSPLHF; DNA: TGTGCCAGCAGTTACGAGACAGGGAGTTCACCCCTCCACTTT
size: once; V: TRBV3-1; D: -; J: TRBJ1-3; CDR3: CASSQRPPGYSGNTIYF; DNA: TGTGCCAGCAGCCAAAGGCCGCCGGGTTACTCTGGAAACACCATATATTTT
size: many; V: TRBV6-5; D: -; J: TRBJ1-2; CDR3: CASSYRTGRIDGYTF; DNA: TGTGCCAGCAGTTACCGCACAGGGAGGATCGATGGCTACACCTTC
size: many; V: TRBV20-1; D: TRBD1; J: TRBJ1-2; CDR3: CSARDFEGAEGYGYTF; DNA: TGCAGTGCTAGAGATTTCGAGGGGGCGGAGGGCTATGGCTACACCTTC
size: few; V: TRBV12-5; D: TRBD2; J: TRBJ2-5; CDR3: CASGSGLAGVQETQYF; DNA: TGTGCTAGTGGTTCGGGACTAGCGGGGGTGCAAGAGACCCAGTACTTC
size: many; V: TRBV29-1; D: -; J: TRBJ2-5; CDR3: CSVDPSGETQYF; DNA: TGCAGCGTTGATCCCTCCGGGGAGACCCAGTACTTC
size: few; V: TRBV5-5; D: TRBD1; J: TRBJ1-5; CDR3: CASSYSGGGQPQHF; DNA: TGTGCCAGCAGCTATTCAGGGGGCGGTCAGCCCCAGCATTTT
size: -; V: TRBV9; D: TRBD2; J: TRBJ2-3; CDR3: CASSERSGVRTDTQYF; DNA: TGTGCCAGCAGCGAGCGGAGCGGGGTTCGCACAGATACGCAGTATTTT
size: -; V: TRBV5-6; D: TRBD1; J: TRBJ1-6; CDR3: CASSSRWTGNNSPLHF; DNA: TGTGCCAGCAGCTCCCGCTGGACAGGGAATAATTCACCCCTCCACTTT
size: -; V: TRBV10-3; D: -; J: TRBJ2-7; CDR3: CAISGADEQYF; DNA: TGTGCCATCAGTGGTGCGGACGAGCAGTACTTC
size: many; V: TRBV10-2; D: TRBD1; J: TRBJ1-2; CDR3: CASSEGQGSLGDTF; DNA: TGCGCCAGCAGTGAAGGACAGGGGAGTTTAGGCGACACCTTC
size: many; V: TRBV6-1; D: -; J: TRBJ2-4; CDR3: CASSEAHRVYIQYF; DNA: TGTGCCAGCAGTGAGGCCCACAGGGTATACATTCAGTACTTC
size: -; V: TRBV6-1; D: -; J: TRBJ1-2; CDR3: CASSAGYGSIYGYTF; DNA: TGTGCCAGCAGTGCGGGTTATGGCTCCATCTATGGCTACACCTTC
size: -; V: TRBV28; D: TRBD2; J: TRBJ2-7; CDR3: CASSLIAGATYEQYF; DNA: TGTGCCAGCAGTTTAATAGCGGGGGCCACCTACGAGCAGTACTTC
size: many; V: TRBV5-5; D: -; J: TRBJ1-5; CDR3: CASSLGPGNQPQHF; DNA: TGTGCCAGCAGCTTGGGGCCAGGCAATCAGCCCCAGCATTTT
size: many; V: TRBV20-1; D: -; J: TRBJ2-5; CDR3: CSARDGTGERETQYF; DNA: TGCAGTGCTAGAGACGGGACGGGGGAGCGTGAGACCCAGTACTTC
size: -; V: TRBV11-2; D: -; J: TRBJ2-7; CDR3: CASSLVTEQYF; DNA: TGTGCCAGCAGCTTAGTCACCGAGCAGTACTTC
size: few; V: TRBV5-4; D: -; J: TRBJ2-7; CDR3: CASSRTASTYEQYF; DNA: TGTGCCAGCAGCCGGACAGCCAGTACCTACGAGCAGTACTTC
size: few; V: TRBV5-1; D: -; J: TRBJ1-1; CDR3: CASTPWGAGMDTEAFF; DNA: TGCGCCAGCACCCCATGGGGGGCTGGGATGGACACTGAAGCTTTCTTT
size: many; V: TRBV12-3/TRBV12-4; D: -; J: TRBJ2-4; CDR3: CASSLLAGLAKNIQYF; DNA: TGTGCCAGCAGTTTATTAGCAGGCCTAGCCAAAAACATTCAGTACTTC
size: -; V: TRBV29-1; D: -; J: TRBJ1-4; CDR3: CSVAGRWGANEKLFF; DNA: TGCAGCGTTGCCGGCCGGTGGGGCGCCAATGAAAAACTGTTTTTT
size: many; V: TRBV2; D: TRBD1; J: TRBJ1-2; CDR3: CASSEAGQGVYGDTF; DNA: TGTGCCAGCAGTGAAGCAGGACAGGGTGTCTATGGCGACACCTTC
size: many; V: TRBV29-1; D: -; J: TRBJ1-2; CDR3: CSVESGRTGYTF; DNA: TGCAGCGTTGAATCAGGGCGTACTGGCTACACCTTC
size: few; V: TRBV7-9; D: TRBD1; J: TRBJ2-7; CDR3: CASSEGRDRSAREQYF; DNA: TGTGCCAGCAGCGAGGGCCGGGACAGGTCGGCGAGGGAGCAGTACTTC